This T cell receptor (beta chain) came from a study of TIL therapy for anti-PD-1-resistant metastatic lung cancer (dated by TCRdb to the early 2020s). Regarding the study in general: Tumors were harvested before any PD-1/PD-L1 blockade; patients then received nivolumab, and those progressing received lymphodepletion, expanded TIL infusion and IL-2. Enrolled patients had a median age of around 50 years (range 38-75) and a median tumor PD-L1 proportion score of approximately 6.2%. Most of the cohort had lung adenocarcinoma, a few tumors were EGFR-mutant and two were ALK-rearranged, and half of the patients were current or former smokers. Clonotypes were tracked across tumor, expanded TIL product and serial blood samples by T cell receptor beta sequencing of tumor and peripheral blood. Across the cohort, whole-exome sequencing showed a median non-synonymous tumor mutation burden of roughly 1.5 mutations per megabase. General study outcomes and caveats: The study protocol defined all tumor marker inferences as exploratory. The cohort was highly selected, including more treatment-naive, never-smoker and oncogene-addicted patients than is typical, which limits generalizability. Clonotypes from the infused TIL partially replaced the baseline peripheral repertoire and then declined over months, and persistence showed no apparent association with response.

The CDR3 contains 17 residues, cysteine and phenylalanine counted. Only CDR3 DNA remains: 51 bases, in frame from the first base. V is clipped by 0 bases and J by 3 bases, and the sequence between their germline boundaries is 14 bases long. Taken from the germline V gene, the CDR1 and CDR2 loops are MNHEY and SVGEGT. Regarding this clone: Its antigen is unknown. No quality values exist for individual bases; no much larger clone is one base distant.

The intended sense of this specimen's time point label: pre-treatment sample, taken before nivolumab and TIL therapy. Adults with stage 4 NSCLC were enrolled in a dual-center phase I trial from late 2017 to early 2020. Samples were obtained from a single-arm, open-label phase I trial in which tumor-infiltrating lymphocyte therapy with nivolumab was evaluated in advanced non-small cell lung cancer. Blood mononuclear cells from EDTA tubes were separated on a Ficoll gradient and snap-frozen as pellets, and DNA was extracted from the cells using a Qiagen mini-prep kit. Using bias-controlled multiplex PCR with the immunoSEQ v3 hsTCRB kit, the TCR beta CDR3 regions were amplified from genomic DNA. The TCR libraries were sequenced on an Illumina NextSeq 500 to about 2 million read pairs for survey level or about 5-6.5 million read pairs for deep level. From the authors' description of their analysis: Clonality was reported by immunoSEQ Analyzer software, which also assigned V, D and J genes and filtered out non-productive sequences. To compare repertoires between infused TIL and blood, productive Simpson clonality was used along with the Morisita overlap index of productive TRB rearrangements. The absolute count of a clonotype in blood was estimated by multiplying the lymphocyte count by the CD3+ fraction and by the productive frequency of the clone. TCRdb holds this immuneACCESS table with in-frame rearrangements only. Some clones are missing; in checked studies, unresolved V genes explain under half, and the rest has no known cause. That table furnishes V, J and clone size, whereas the DNA furnished D and trimming. For this sample the table gives tens of thousands of clones, of which around 86% were detected only once. The ten largest clones add up to 2.5% to 3% of the sample.

The chain links TRBV6-2 or TRBV6-3 with TRBJ2-2, with the D gene call left open. The TCR originated in a person aged 25-80 years with non-small cell lung cancer. The material sequenced was blood, taken at baseline. The CDR3 here reads CASSYSGTSYYTGELFF. The sequenced DNA is TGTGCCAGCAGTTACTCAGGCACCTCCTATTACACCGGGGAGCTGTTTTTT.